This T cell receptor (beta chain) stems from a study of immune heterogeneity within non-small cell lung tumors. In the study overall: Tumor histology was classified as squamous cell carcinoma in several cases, non-squamous carcinoma in 10 to 11 and not otherwise specified in 1. Findings and caveats of the study: Identical dominant CDR3 beta clonotypes were found recurring across a patient's tumor sites, along with site-unique high-frequency clones. Largely different high-frequency T-cell receptor beta clonotypes were found between individual patients.

Amplification of TCR beta CDR3 was performed by multiplex PCR with 32 V and 13 J primers. One entry per CDR3 protein results from TCRdb running MiXCR on the multiplex PCR reads. The sample holds 20,000 to 25,000 distinct CDR3 sequences, about 26% seen once. Template came from bulk tumor genomic DNA, at around 600 ng per sample. Biopsy collection occurred during surgery, with several far-apart biopsies per primary tumor. These patients got curative surgery after being newly diagnosed with untreated non-small cell lung cancer. Donors were newly diagnosed non-small cell lung cancer patients having surgery with curative intent. This CDR3 region has 13 residues. Trimming removed 3 bases from V and 2 bases from J, with 5 bases in between. CDR1 is SGHRS, CDR2 YFSETQ, per germline. About this clonotype itself: What it binds is not known.

The chain employs TRBV5-1 and TRBJ2-2; D is ambiguous. This clonotype was obtained from a man aged 40-49 years with non-small cell lung cancer. Sequenced material: lung tumor tissue. This CDR3 reads CASSSGNTGELFF. In DNA form, the CDR3 reads TGCGCCAGCAGCTCAGGTAACACCGGGGAGCTGTTTTTT.